This T cell receptor beta chain was observed in a study of blood T cells in healthy people across ages. A J-beta primer mix and a sample-barcoded 5' primer were used in a second PCR of roughly 6 to 12 cycles. Carrying 12 random nucleotides, a template-switch adaptor labeled each individual cDNA molecule. TCRdb itself ran the 5' RACE reads through MiXCR, one entry per CDR3 protein. The sample consists of about 720,000 distinct CDR3 sequences, around a fifth of them appearing once. The specimen was blood. This clonotype was obtained from a man aged 65-85 years in good health.

CDR3 sequence: CASSPSGGYQETQYF. CDR3 nucleotides: TGTGCCAGCAGTCCTAGCGGGGGGTACCAAGAGACCCAGTACTTC. The chain has TRBV12-3 or TRBV12-4 and TRBJ2-5; 11 bases line up with TRBD2. This CDR3 contains 15 residues. V gave up 5 bases and J gave up 0 bases; unmatched junction bases: 2.